A single count supports the clone carrying this T cell receptor beta chain. This record belongs to a study of cytomegalovirus exposure and HLA in healthy donors. The PCR ran on 60 Vbeta and 13 Jbeta primers. Profiling relied on immunoSEQ multiplex PCR, and the TCRdb table lists in-frame clones only, not all of them. The sample consists of roughly 130,000 clones, under 80% of them appearing once. V gave up 0 bases and J gave up 4 bases; unmatched junction bases: 11. Germline V lookup: CDR1 SGDLS, CDR2 YYNGEE. This CDR3 is 18 amino acids long. Sequencing input: PBMCs. This clonotype was sampled from a woman between 50 and 59 years old in good health and CMV-seropositive. This chain connects TRBV9 to TRBJ1-1, with TRBD1 identical over 11 bases. CDR3 sequence (DNA): TGTGCCAGCAGCGTAGCTTCAGGACAGGGGGCGACGGGCACTGAAGCTTTCTTT. Encoded protein: CASSVASGQGATGTEAFF.